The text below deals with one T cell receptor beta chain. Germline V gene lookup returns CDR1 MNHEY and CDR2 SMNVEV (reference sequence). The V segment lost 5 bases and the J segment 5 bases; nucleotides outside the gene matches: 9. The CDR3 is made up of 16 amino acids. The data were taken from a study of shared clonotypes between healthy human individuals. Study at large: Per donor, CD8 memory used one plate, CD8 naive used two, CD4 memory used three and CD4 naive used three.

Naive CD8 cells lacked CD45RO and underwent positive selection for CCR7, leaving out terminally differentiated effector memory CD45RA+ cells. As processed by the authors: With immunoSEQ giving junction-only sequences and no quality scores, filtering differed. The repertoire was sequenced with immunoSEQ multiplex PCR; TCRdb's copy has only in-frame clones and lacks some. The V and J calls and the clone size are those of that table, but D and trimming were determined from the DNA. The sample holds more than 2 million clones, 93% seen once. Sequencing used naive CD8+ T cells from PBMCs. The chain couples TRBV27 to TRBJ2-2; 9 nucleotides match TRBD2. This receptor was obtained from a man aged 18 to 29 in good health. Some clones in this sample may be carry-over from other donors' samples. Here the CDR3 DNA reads TGTGCCAGCAGTATCGGCGGGAGGGCGAGAACCGGGGAGCTGTTTTTT. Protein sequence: CASSIGGRARTGELFF.